This T cell receptor beta chain appears in the sequencing data of a study of neurological immune-mediated disorders. With 10-nucleotide random UMIs, 5'RACE was used to make the cDNA. Every sequencing run produced over 160 million TCR-beta sequences that came from 15-18 subjects. A single record per CDR3 protein comes from TCRdb applying MiXCR to the 5' RACE reads. The table includes some 35,000 distinct CDR3 sequences, roughly 10% detected once. This clonotype appeared many times. Its antigen is as yet unknown. Points from the study as a whole: In HTLV-1-associated myelopathy, TCR clonal expansion was greatest, whereas multiple sclerosis had the least, falling below healthy controls.

This CDR3 contains 15 residues. CDR1 SGHRS and CDR2 YFSETQ come from the germline V gene. V was pared by 0 bases and J by 3 bases, with 9 bases between. The sequencing sample was made of CD4+ T cells from blood. V gene TRBV5-1 combines with J gene TRBJ1-4; TRBD1 is a possible D gene (5 bases). The TCR comes from a woman in her 30s with HTLV-1-associated myelopathy (HAM/TSP). CDR3 nucleotides: TGCGCCAGCAGCTTGGCAGGGACGGCTAATGAAAAACTGTTTTTT. Its protein product is CASSLAGTANEKLFF.